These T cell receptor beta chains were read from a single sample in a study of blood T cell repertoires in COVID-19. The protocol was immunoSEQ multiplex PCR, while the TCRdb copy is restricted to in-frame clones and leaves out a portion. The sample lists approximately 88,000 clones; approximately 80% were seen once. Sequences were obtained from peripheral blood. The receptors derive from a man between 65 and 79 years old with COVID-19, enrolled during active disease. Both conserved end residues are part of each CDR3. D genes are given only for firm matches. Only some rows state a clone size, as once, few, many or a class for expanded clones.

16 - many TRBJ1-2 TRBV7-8 CASSPAPGSFNYGYTF TGTGCCAGCAGTCCCGCCCCGGGGTCCTTTAACTATGGCTACACCTTC
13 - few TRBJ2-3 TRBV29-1 CSVEVSGTDTQYF TGCAGCGTTGAGGTTAGCGGCACAGATACGCAGTATTTT
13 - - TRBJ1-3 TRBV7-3 CASSSGAGNTIYF TGTGCCAGCAGCTCAGGTGCGGGAAACACCATATATTTT
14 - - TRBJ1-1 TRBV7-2 CASSLTGVNTEAFF TGTGCCAGCAGCTTAACAGGAGTGAACACTGAAGCTTTCTTT
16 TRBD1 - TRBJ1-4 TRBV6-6 CASSSGQGARFEKLFF TGTGCCAGCAGTTCCGGACAGGGGGCGCGGTTTGAAAAACTGTTTTTT
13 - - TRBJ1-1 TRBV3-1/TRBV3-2 CASSLNRYTEAFF TGTGCCAGCAGCCTGAACAGATACACTGAAGCTTTCTTT
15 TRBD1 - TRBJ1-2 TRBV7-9 CASSRDRGELNGYTF TGTGCCAGCAGCAGGGACAGGGGGGAATTGAATGGCTACACCTTC
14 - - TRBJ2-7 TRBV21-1 CASSKVGEAYEQYF TGTGCCAGCAGCAAAGTAGGGGAGGCCTACGAGCAGTACTTC
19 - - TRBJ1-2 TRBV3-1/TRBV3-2 CASSLKIGPGLQNMNGYTF TGTGCCAGCAGCCTCAAGATCGGTCCGGGTTTGCAGAACATGAACGGCTACACCTTC
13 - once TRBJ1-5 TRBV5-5 CASNRDGNQPQHF TGTGCCAGCAACAGGGACGGCAATCAGCCCCAGCATTTT
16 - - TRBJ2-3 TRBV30 CAWSVGGGRLRDTQYF TGTGCCTGGAGTGTAGGGGGGGGTCGGCTTAGGGATACGCAGTATTTT
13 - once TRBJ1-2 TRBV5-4 CASSGRGLYGYTF TGTGCCAGCAGCGGTCGTGGACTATATGGCTACACCTTC
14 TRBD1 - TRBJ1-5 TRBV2 CASRDRVNNQPQHF TGTGCCAGCAGAGACAGGGTTAACAATCAGCCCCAGCATTTT
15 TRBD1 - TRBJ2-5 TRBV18 CASSRDRGFGETQYF TGTGCCAGCTCACGGGACAGGGGTTTCGGAGAGACCCAGTACTTC
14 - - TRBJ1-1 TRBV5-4 CASRLQGVNTEAFF TGTGCCAGCAGACTCCAAGGGGTGAACACTGAAGCTTTCTTT
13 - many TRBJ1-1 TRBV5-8 CASSWDTNTEAFF TGTGCCAGCAGCTGGGACACGAACACTGAAGCTTTCTTT
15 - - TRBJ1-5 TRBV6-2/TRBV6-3 CASSYSSAGYQPQHF TGTGCCAGCAGTTACTCTTCGGCAGGTTATCAGCCCCAGCATTTT
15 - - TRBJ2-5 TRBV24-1 CATSEQTGFQETQYF TGTGCCACCAGTGAACAGACAGGTTTCCAAGAGACCCAGTACTTC
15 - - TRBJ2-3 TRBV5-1 CASSLDSASTDTQYF TGCGCCAGCAGCTTGGACAGTGCTAGCACAGATACGCAGTATTTT
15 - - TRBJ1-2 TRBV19 CASSIVADRDYGYTF TGTGCCAGTAGTATAGTGGCCGACAGAGACTATGGCTACACCTTC
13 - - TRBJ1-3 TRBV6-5 CASRTASGNTIYF TGTGCCAGCAGGACAGCCTCTGGAAACACCATATATTTT
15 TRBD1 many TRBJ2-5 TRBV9 CASSAGLGQPKTQYF TGTGCCAGCAGCGCCGGCCTGGGACAGCCCAAGACCCAGTACTTC
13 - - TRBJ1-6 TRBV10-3 CAISESRNSPLHF TGTGCCATCAGTGAGTCGAGGAATTCACCCCTCCACTTT
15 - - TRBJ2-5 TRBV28 CASSPPSGGQETQYF TGTGCCAGCAGTCCACCCTCCGGGGGCCAAGAGACCCAGTACTTC
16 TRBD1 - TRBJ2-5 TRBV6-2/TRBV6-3 CASSYLQGVYQETQYF TGTGCCAGCAGTTACTTACAGGGGGTCTACCAAGAGACCCAGTACTTC
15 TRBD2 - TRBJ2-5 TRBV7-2 CASSLGGRTRKTQYF TGTGCCAGCAGCTTAGGCGGGAGGACAAGAAAGACCCAGTACTTC
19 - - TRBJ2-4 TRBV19 CASSTFGPGREGAKNIQYF -
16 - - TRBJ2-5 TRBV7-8 CASSSPQGSRVETQYF TGTGCCAGCAGCTCGCCCCAGGGTAGTAGGGTGGAGACCCAGTACTTC